The sequence of this T cell receptor (beta chain) was determined in a study of blood T cell repertoires in COVID-19. Looking at the study overall: From T cells, B-cell-depleted T cells, or PBMCs came the material, which was cDNA or gDNA.

Some clones are missing from TCRdb's copy, which holds only in-frame ones; the method was immunoSEQ multiplex PCR. This sample has roughly 80,000 clones, with 84% found just once. The CDR3 covers 17 residues. Germline lookup yields CDR1 MGHRA and CDR2 YSYEKL. V was clipped by 2 bases and J by 1 base; unmatched bases: 8. The sequence was obtained from a human donor in a cohort sampled during active COVID-19. The chain combines TRBV4-1 with TRBJ1-5; the match to TRBD1 covers 7 bases. Sequenced material: peripheral blood. This CDR3 reads CASSQLTGQSSNQPQHF. In DNA form, the CDR3 reads TGCGCCAGCAGCCAACTAACGGGACAGTCGAGCAATCAGCCCCAGCATTTT.